Shown below are 27 T cell receptor beta chains from a single sample sequenced in a study of cytomegalovirus exposure and HLA in healthy donors. The PCR made use of 60 Vbeta and 13 Jbeta primers. The method was immunoSEQ multiplex PCR; TCRdb's version includes in-frame clones alone and lacks a portion of them. This sample's table has approximately 120,000 clones. The sample was PBMCs. The receptors were sampled from a man aged 18-30 years in good health and CMV-seronegative.

CDR3 amino acids: CASSQETASGLAGSRGLEQYF. CDR3 bases: TGCGCCAGCAGCCAAGAAACGGCCAGCGGACTAGCGGGATCACGGGGCCTCGAGCAGTACTTC. This chain joins TRBV4-1 and TRBJ2-7, with 12 positions matching TRBD2. The CDR3 contains 21 residues. Germline V lookup: CDR1 MGHRA, CDR2 YSYEKL. V trimming: 0 bases; J trimming: 6 bases; junction bases outside the gene matches: 21.

The CDR3 loop is CASSLLSPLDRDSNNQPQHF. Written as DNA, the CDR3 is TGTGCCAGCAGCCTACTGTCCCCTTTAGACAGGGACAGTAACAATCAGCCCCAGCATTTT. The chain links TRBV21-1 to TRBJ1-5; TRBD1 is the table's D call, not checked against the DNA. TRBV21-1 represents a pseudogene. CDR3 length: 20 amino acids.

This chain connects TRBV19 to TRBJ2-3; 9 bases are shared with TRBD2. After removal of 4 bases from V and 3 bases from J, the junction contained 5 bases not matched to a gene. The CDR3 is 15 amino acids. Germline V gives CDR1 LNHDA, CDR2 SQIVND (reference sequence). The CDR3 reads CASSKGLARTDTQYF. The CDR3 region has the DNA TGTGCCAGTAGTAAAGGACTAGCGCGGACAGATACGCAGTATTTT. Full variable domain (missing parts from reference TRBV19 and TRBJ2-3): DGGITQSPKYLFRKEGQNVTLSCEQNLNHDAMYWYRQDPGQGLRLIYYSQIVNDFQKGDIAEGYSVSREKKESFPLTVTSAQKNPTAFYLCASSKGLARTDTQYFGPGTRLTVL.

This chain connects TRBV7-9 to TRBJ1-5; 7 bases are a match to TRBD1. The germline V gene has CDR1 SEHNR and CDR2 FQNEAQ (reference sequence). V shed 5 bases, J shed 2 bases, and the junction held 6 bases outside the gene matches. CDR3 length equals 15 residues. The CDR3, as DNA: TGTGCCAGCAGCCCGAGGGGGCCGGGCAATCAGCCCCAGCATTTT. It is translated as CASSPRGPGNQPQHF.

The rearrangement links TRBV10-3 to TRBJ2-7; 11 positions match TRBD1. The CDR3 has 13 amino acids. V dropped 6 bases and J dropped 7; count of bases not matched to a gene: 5. Germline CDR1 reads ENHRY; CDR2 reads SYGVKD. CDR3 residues: CAIRDRGQGEQYF. CDR3 coding DNA: TGTGCCATCAGGGACAGGGGGCAGGGGGAGCAGTACTTC.

The V call is TRBV18, the J call TRBJ2-3; 10 positions match TRBD1. Per the germline V gene, CDR1 is KGHSH and CDR2 is LQKENI. Trimming cost V 1 base and J 2 bases; bases outside gene matches: 6. There are 17 residues in the CDR3. The CDR3, as DNA: TGTGCCAGCTCACCACTGCCGGGACAGGGGTTCACAGATACGCAGTATTTT. Amino acid sequence: CASSPLPGQGFTDTQYF.

This sequence joins TRBV9 and TRBJ2-5, with D possibly being TRBD2 (6 bases). Germline CDR1 SGDLS, CDR2 YYNGEE. There are 14 residues in the CDR3. V lost 4 bases and J lost 5, with 15 bases in between. This chain's CDR3 is CASSLGTSRETQYF. CDR3 DNA: TGTGCCAGCAGCTTGGGGACTTCAAGGGAGACCCAGTACTTC.

V and J are TRBV6-5 and TRBJ2-3; 7 bases fit TRBD1. In germline, CDR1 is MNHEY, CDR2 SVGAGI. V was pared by 5 bases and J by 6 bases, with 8 bases of the junction left unmatched. The CDR3 covers 14 residues. CDR3 bases: TGTGCCAGCAGTCCTGACAGGGACCGGGATACGCAGTATTTT. It specifies CASSPDRDRDTQYF.

The V and J genes are TRBV27 and TRBJ2-1; 7 positions match TRBD2. Trimming cost V 2 bases and J 8 bases; bases outside gene matches: 9. This CDR3 has 15 residues. Germline values: CDR1 MNHEY, CDR2 SMNVEV (reference sequence). In nucleotides, the CDR3 is TGTGCCAGCAGTTTAGTAAGCGGGACTCAGTATGAGCAGTTCTTC. Its translation is CASSLVSGTQYEQFF.

The chain links TRBV7-7 to TRBJ2-7; 10 nucleotides align to TRBD1. Germline CDR1 SSHAT, CDR2 FNYEAQ (reference sequence). This CDR3 is built from 13 residues. V lost 5 bases and J lost 6; bases outside the gene matches: 4. The CDR3 nucleotides are TGTGCCAGCAGCCAGGGACAGGGGAGCGAGCAGTACTTC. Translated: CASSQGQGSEQYF.

The rearrangement links TRBV5-1 to TRBJ1-4, with D possibly TRBD1 on 6 matching bases. The CDR3 extends over 14 amino acids. V was shortened by 0 bases and J by 7 bases, with 10 bases between the two germline ends. Germline CDR1 reads SGHRS; CDR2 reads YFSETQ. The DNA of the CDR3 is TGCGCCAGCAGCTTGGATTTAGGGGGTGAAAAACTGTTTTTT. It encodes CASSLDLGGEKLFF.

This sequence joins TRBV25-1 and TRBJ2-5; the match to TRBD2 covers 7 bases. Germline assignment: CDR1 MGHDK and CDR2 SYGVNS. This CDR3 comprises 15 residues. J gave up 1 base and V 0 bases, and 2 bases lay outside the gene matches. The chain's CDR3 is CASSEYRGGQETQYF. The CDR3 DNA follows: TGTGCCAGCAGTGAATACCGCGGGGGCCAAGAGACCCAGTACTTC.

This chain links TRBV15 with TRBJ1-4, with 7 positions matching TRBD1. This CDR3 has 14 residues. CDR1 and CDR2 from the germline V gene are LNHNV and YYDKDF (reference sequence). Trimming at V came to 2 bases and at J to 9 bases, leaving 6 bases not matched to a gene. The DNA of the CDR3 is TGTGCCACCAGCAGACGGGACAGTTCGCAAAAACTGTTTTTT. Residues: CATSRRDSSQKLFF.

The chain links TRBV5-4 to TRBJ1-5; D is possibly TRBD1 (6 bases). The ends were cut back, 2 bases at V and 4 bases at J, with 10 bases in the middle. The CDR3 totals 14 residues. Germline V CDR1 and CDR2: SGHNT, YYREEE (reference sequence). In DNA form, the CDR3 reads TGTGCCAGCAGCTTACAGGGTAGGAATCAGCCCCAGCATTTT. Protein: CASSLQGRNQPQHF.

The CDR3 nucleotides are TGCGCCAGCAGCCGGGGAGGGCTCAACACTGAAGCTTTCTTT. Translating it yields CASSRGGLNTEAFF. The chain couples TRBV5-1 to TRBJ1-1; D uncertain. Germline CDR1 is SGHRS and CDR2 is YFSETQ. V was cut by 4 bases and J by 2 bases, with 12 bases left in between. The CDR3 sequence is 14 residues long. Filled out from reference TRBV5-1 and TRBJ1-1, the complete variable domain reads KAGVTQTPRYLIKTRGQQVTLSCSPISGHRSVSWYQQTPGQGLQFLFEYFSETQRNKGNFPGRFSGRQFSNSRSEMNVSTLELGDSALYLCASSRGGLNTEAFFGQGTRLTVV.

This chain connects TRBV19 to TRBJ2-7; TRBD1 aligns across 11 bases. Germline V gene sequence: CDR1 LNHDA, CDR2 SQIVND (reference sequence). With V trimmed by 5 bases and J by 6 bases, 9 bases remained unmatched. The CDR3 covers 15 residues. The CDR3 DNA sequence: TGTGCCAGTAGTCCCCCTCGGGACAGGGGGTTCGAGCAGTACTTC. Protein product: CASSPPRDRGFEQYF.

This rearrangement joins TRBV5-1 to TRBJ2-1; possibly TRBD2 for D (5 bases). Germline V gene data show CDR1 as SGHRS and CDR2 as YFSETQ. CDR3 size: 14 residues. Trimming stripped 5 bases from V and 6 bases from J, with 15 bases between. CDR3 sequence reads: CASSSIVGSNEQFF. DNA for the CDR3: TGCGCCAGCAGTAGTATAGTGGGGAGCAATGAGCAGTTCTTC. The full variable domain, completed using reference TRBV5-1 and TRBJ2-1, is KAGVTQTPRYLIKTRGQQVTLSCSPISGHRSVSWYQQTPGQGLQFLFEYFSETQRNKGNFPGRFSGRQFSNSRSEMNVSTLELGDSALYLCASSSIVGSNEQFFGPGTRLTVL.

V gene TRBV7-9 combines with J gene TRBJ2-3, with D possibly TRBD1 on 6 matching bases. V lost 0 bases and J lost 2, with 12 bases in between. Germline CDR1 SEHNR, CDR2 FQNEAQ (reference sequence). The CDR3 spans 16 residues. In nucleotides, the CDR3 is TGTGCCAGCAGCTTAGCGCAGGGGCGCGACACAGATACGCAGTATTTT. Encoded protein: CASSLAQGRDTDTQYF.

The rearrangement joins TRBV19 to TRBJ2-3; D may be TRBD1 (5 bases). The CDR3 has 15 residues. The germline V and J ends were trimmed by 7 bases and 2 bases, with 16 bases remaining between them. Germline V gene lookup returns CDR1 LNHDA and CDR2 SQIVND (reference sequence). CDR3 sequence (DNA): TGTGCCAGTAATCCTGTGGGGCTCTCCACAGATACGCAGTATTTT. It codes for CASNPVGLSTDTQYF.

The chain employs TRBV7-9 and TRBJ1-2; D uncertain. From germline, CDR1 is SEHNR and CDR2 FQNEAQ (reference sequence). CDR3 length: 14 residues. Trimming took off 7 bases at V and 2 bases at J, with 14 bases between the two ends. The CDR3 bases are TGTGCCAGCATAGATCCCGTGAGGAACTATGGCTACACCTTC. This encodes CASIDPVRNYGYTF. Supplemented by reference TRBV7-9 and TRBJ1-2, the full variable domain reads DTGVSQNPRHKITKRGQNVTFRCDPISEHNRLYWYRQTLGQGPEFLTYFQNEAQLEKSRLLSDRFSAERPKGSFSTLEIQRTEQGDSAMYLCASIDPVRNYGYTFGSGTRLTVV.

The chain combines TRBV10-1 with TRBJ1-2; D call uncertain. V was shortened by 7 bases and J by 5 bases, with 11 bases between the two germline ends. Germline assignment: CDR1 WNHNN and CDR2 SYGVQD (reference sequence). The CDR3 loop spans 12 amino acids. CDR3 nucleotide sequence: TGCGCCAGCACCAGGTCAGCTTATGGCTACACCTTC. Protein product: CASTRSAYGYTF.

V gene TRBV27 combines with J gene TRBJ2-7; 11 bases map to TRBD2. V was pared by 6 bases and J by 1 base, with 5 bases of the junction left unmatched. The CDR3 contains 15 residues. CDR1 and CDR2 (germline): MNHEY, SMNVEV (reference sequence). As DNA, the CDR3 is TGTGCCAGCAGCTTCACTAGCGGGAGTTCCTACGAGCAGTACTTC. It specifies CASSFTSGSSYEQYF.

The V call is TRBV27, the J call TRBJ1-1; D is undetermined. CDR1 is MNHEY and CDR2 is SMNVEV in the germline V gene (reference sequence). The ends were cut back, 3 bases at V and 1 base at J, with 9 bases in the middle. CDR3 length: 14 residues. CDR3 sequence reads: CASSLANTNTEAFF. CDR3 DNA sequence: TGTGCCAGCAGTTTGGCAAATACGAACACTGAAGCTTTCTTT.

The chain has TRBV16 and TRBJ2-7; D is ambiguous. Germline values: CDR1 KGHSY, CDR2 FQNENV. V shed 1 base and J shed 0 bases, with 4 bases lying between them. The CDR3 has 13 amino acids. CDR3 in amino acids: CASSQWSSYEQYF. Written as DNA, the CDR3 is TGTGCCAGCAGCCAATGGAGCTCCTACGAGCAGTACTTC. Based on the CDR3 plus reference TRBV16 and TRBJ2-7, the full variable domain is GEEVAQTPKHLVRGEGQKAKLYCAPIKGHSYVFWYQQVLKNEFKFLISFQNENVFDETGMPKERFSAKCLPNSPCSLEIQATKLEDSAVYFCASSQWSSYEQYFGPGTRLTVT.

The V gene is TRBV7-2, the J gene TRBJ1-4; D not certain. V was trimmed by 2 bases and J by 8 bases, leaving 18 bases between them. Germline V CDR1 and CDR2: SGHTA, FQGNSA. This CDR3 is 16 amino acids long. As DNA, the CDR3 is TGTGCCAGCAGCTTAAAGGGTATCTGGGGAGGGGAAAAACTGTTTTTT. This sequence encodes CASSLKGIWGGEKLFF.

The chain carries TRBV18 and TRBJ2-3; 7 bases fit TRBD1. The ends lost 3 bases at V and 2 bases at J; junction bases unmatched: 5. Germline CDR1 reads KGHSH; CDR2 reads LQKENI. The CDR3 extends over 15 amino acids. CDR3 residues: CASSPTGKTTDTQYF. The CDR3 DNA is TGTGCCAGCTCACCGACAGGGAAGACCACAGATACGCAGTATTTT. The whole variable domain, filled in from reference TRBV18 and TRBJ2-3, reads NAGVMQNPRHLVRRRGQEARLRCSPMKGHSHVYWYRQLPEEGLKFMVYLQKENIIDESGMPKERFSAEFPKEGPSILRIQQVVRGDSAAYFCASSPTGKTTDTQYFGPGTRLTVL.

This chain connects TRBV28 to TRBJ1-4; TRBD1 agrees at 7 bases. Germline V gene sequence: CDR1 MDHEN, CDR2 SYDVKM. CDR3 length: 14 amino acids. The V gene end was trimmed by 6 bases and the J gene end by 3 bases; junction bases not matched to a gene: 4. The CDR3 loop reads CASRLTGSNEKLFF. The CDR3 DNA reads TGTGCCAGCAGACTGACAGGGTCTAATGAAAAACTGTTTTTT.